This T cell receptor beta chain was found in a study of OX40 agonist ivuxolimab in advanced cancers. Notes on the research overall: Ivuxolimab was a fully human IgG2 agonistic monoclonal antibody targeting the costimulatory receptor OX40 (CD134). Patients were allowed to have had prior anti-PD-1, anti-PD-L1 or anti-CTLA-4 therapy, and approximately 43% of the dose-escalation patients had previously received checkpoint inhibitors. The dose-escalation cohort was roughly 87% male with a mean age of 60 years, ranging from roughly 23 to 90. Peripheral TCRbeta sequencing was intended to test whether TCR sequence diversity was altered and clonal T-cell expansion was caused by ivuxolimab. Partial responses occurred in three dose-escalation patients: two with cutaneous melanoma and one with hepatocellular carcinoma. Among the roughly 52 dose-escalation patients, around 20 had hepatocellular carcinoma, around 15 melanoma, 9 renal cell carcinoma and 9 head and neck cancer. Intravenous ivuxolimab was administered to patients every 2 weeks at six dose levels: 0.01, 0.1, 0.3, 1.5, 3 and 10 mg/kg. The monotherapy dose-escalation portion (N of about 50 patients) of the phase I ivuxolimab trial is reported in the paper.

For sequencing of the TCRbeta CDR3 region, genomic DNA was extracted from the sorted cells. The immunoSEQ Assay was used to sequence the TCRbeta CDR3 regions. The clones in this table, taken by TCRdb from immuneACCESS, are in-frame only. Not every clone is retained; where verified, under half of the shortfall comes from an unresolved V gene, and the cause of the rest is unknown. In this sample the table shows around 63,000 clones, more than 80% of which occur a single time. The ten largest clones take up 10% to 11% of the sample. Beyond this particular receptor, the publication reports: In the 0.1-3.0 mg/kg groups, partial responders were among the patients with the lowest normalized peripheral clonal expansion, particularly in CD8+ T cells. The antigen specificity of the clonally expanded peripheral T cells was not determined. After ivuxolimab, more expanded clones were found on average in CD8+ T cells than in CD4+ T cells. At doses of 0.1 to 3.0 mg/kg, clonal expansion of both CD4+ and CD8+ T cells in blood was seen between baseline and week 6. Low levels of normalized T-cell clonal expansion were also seen in some patients who did not respond.

Taken from cysteine to phenylalanine, the CDR3 has 12 residues. Of the read, only the CDR3 DNA is kept; its 36 bases are in frame from base 1. In the germline V gene (reference sequence), CDR1 corresponds to MNHNY and CDR2 to SVGAGI. Trimming costs V 0 bases and J 4 bases, and their ends lie 3 bases apart. The trial excluded patients who had a history of autoimmune disease or were on systemic immunosuppression. Peripheral blood for TCR sequencing was collected from all dose cohorts at baseline, on cycle 4 day 1, and on cycle 7 day 1. The samples were taken from a phase I, first-in-human, multicenter, open-label dose-escalation trial of ivuxolimab. The trial enrolled adults with locally advanced or metastatic head and neck squamous cell, hepatocellular, melanoma or renal cell carcinoma. Before TCR sequencing, CD4+ T cells and CD8+ T cells were sorted from peripheral blood as separate populations. Note on this clone: Its specific antigen is unknown. The record has no base qualities; no much larger clone is one base away.

This TCR was sampled from an adult with an advanced solid tumor such as melanoma, head and neck, liver or kidney cancer. This chain is built from TRBV6-6 and TRBJ1-2, with no confident D gene call. The source material was CD4+ or CD8+ T cells sorted from blood, sampled in a trial of the OX40 agonist ivuxolimab. The base sequence is TGTGCCAGCAGTTACTCTGGCTATGGCTACACCTTC. This codes for CASSYSGYGYTF.